The 17 T cell receptor beta chains listed next were all sequenced from one sample in a study of blood T cell repertoires in COVID-19. Measured with immunoSEQ multiplex PCR; TCRdb has only the in-frame clones, and not every one. The sample records 72,000 or so clones, around 92% being singletons. The sequencing input was peripheral blood. These receptors were taken from a man aged 60-69 years with acute or convalescent COVID-19.

The rearrangement links TRBV2 to TRBJ2-1, with D maybe TRBD1 (5 bases). The germline gives CDR1 SNHLY, CDR2 FYNNEI. Trimming removed 5 bases at V and 5 bases at J, with 13 bases between. CDR3 size: 14 residues. CDR3: CASSREQDDNEQFF. As DNA, the CDR3 is TGTGCCAGCAGTAGGGAACAGGACGACAATGAGCAGTTCTTC.

CDR3 protein: CASRSTSGGISEQFF. CDR3 in DNA: TGTGCCAGCAGGTCGACTAGCGGGGGGATAAGTGAGCAGTTCTTC. This chain links TRBV3-1 (or the pseudogene TRBV3-2) with TRBJ2-1; 13 bases match TRBD2. The CDR3 has 15 residues. Trimming at V came to 6 bases and at J to 9 bases, leaving 8 bases not matched to a gene. The germline V gene has CDR1 LGHDT and CDR2 YNNKEL (reference sequence).

The chain couples TRBV5-1 to TRBJ1-5, with 7 positions matching TRBD1. The germline CDR1 and CDR2 sequences are SGHRS and YFSETQ. Trimming removed 0 bases from V and 9 bases from J; junction bases left unmatched: 12. The CDR3 consists of 16 residues. CDR3 in amino acids: CASSLEGGPSPRPQHF. CDR3 in DNA: TGCGCCAGCAGCTTGGAAGGGGGCCCCAGTCCCAGGCCCCAGCATTTT.

This clone has only one observation. The chain combines TRBV9 with TRBJ1-1, with a tentative D call TRBD1 (6 bases). With 2 bases removed from V and 1 base from J, the gap between germline ends came to 9 bases. The length of the CDR3 is 14 residues. Germline CDR1 and CDR2: SGDLS and YYNGEE. The chain's CDR3 is CASSVTGANTEAFF. Written as DNA, the CDR3 is TGTGCCAGCAGCGTGACAGGAGCGAACACTGAAGCTTTCTTT.

The chain uses TRBV10-2 and TRBJ2-4, with 7 bases identical to TRBD2. Germline lookup yields CDR1 WSHSY and CDR2 SAAADI. The ends lost 0 bases at V and 8 bases at J; junction bases unmatched: 4. The CDR3 covers 14 residues. CDR3: CASSESTGRDIQYF. CDR3 DNA sequence: TGCGCCAGCAGTGAGTCGACTGGGAGGGACATTCAGTACTTC.

This chain joins TRBV7-9 and TRBJ2-7, with D tentatively TRBD1 (5 bases). Trimming pared 3 bases from V and 4 bases from J, leaving 13 bases between. CDR1 and CDR2 (germline): SEHNR, FQNEAQ (reference sequence). The CDR3 extends over 14 amino acids. CDR3 in amino acids: CASSFPPGAYEQYF. CDR3 DNA: TGTGCCAGCAGCTTTCCCCCTGGGGCTTACGAGCAGTACTTC.

The chain uses TRBV7-8 and TRBJ2-1; 8 bases are a match to TRBD2. Germline trimming cut 0 bases from V and 10 bases from J; bases unmatched to any gene: 8. The CDR3 runs to 15 residues. Germline loops: CDR1 SGHVS, CDR2 FQNEAQ. CDR3 sequence reads: CASSLAQRGNSEQFF. For the CDR3, the DNA is TGTGCCAGCAGCTTAGCGCAGCGGGGGAATAGCGAGCAGTTCTTC.

The V and J genes are TRBV11-2 and TRBJ1-6; D gene unclear. The CDR3 has 15 residues. Germline lookup yields CDR1 SGHAT and CDR2 FQNNGV. Trimming shortened V by 1 base and J by 2 bases, and 6 bases separated the two germline ends. The CDR3 nucleotides are TGTGCCAGCAGCTTAGGGGCGACCTATAATTCACCCCTCCACTTT. Its protein is CASSLGATYNSPLHF.

The chain uses TRBV2 and TRBJ2-7; TRBD1 is a possible D gene (5 bases). From germline, CDR1 is SNHLY and CDR2 FYNNEI. V lost 6 bases, J lost 3 bases, and 9 bases lay in between. The CDR3 is 12 residues long. Here the CDR3 reads CASSVDSYEQYF. CDR3 sequence (DNA): TGTGCCAGCAGCGTTGACAGCTACGAGCAGTACTTC. Complete variable domain (other parts from reference TRBV2 and TRBJ2-7): EPEVTQTPSHQVTQMGQEVILRCVPISNHLYFYWYRQILGQKVEFLVSFYNNEISEKSEIFDDQFSVERPDGSNFTLKIRSTKLEDSAMYFCASSVDSYEQYFGPGTRLTVT.

The chain links TRBV3-1 (or the pseudogene TRBV3-2) to TRBJ2-6; 9 bases are a match to TRBD2. V shed 3 bases and J 2 bases; nucleotides not matched to a gene: 26. Germline V gene lookup returns CDR1 LGHDT and CDR2 YNNKEL (reference sequence). This CDR3 has 24 residues. The CDR3 DNA reads as TGTGCCAGCAGCCAGTTTACCATTTCAGGTCGCGGGACTAGCCCTTTTGCTGGGGCCAACGTCCTGACTTTC. This codes for CASSQFTISGRGTSPFAGANVLTF.

The chain combines TRBV5-4 with TRBJ1-6; tentative D call: TRBD1 (6 bases). Deletions cut 2 bases from V and 7 bases from J, with 10 bases between. The CDR3 loop spans 14 amino acids. In germline, CDR1 is SGHNT, CDR2 YYREEE (reference sequence). The CDR3, as DNA: TGTGCCAGCAGCTTCGCAGGGGACAATTCACCCCTCCACTTT. Translated: CASSFAGDNSPLHF.

The chain has TRBV6-4 and TRBJ2-1, with 11 bases that match TRBD2. The CDR3 is made up of 16 amino acids. Unmatched junction bases numbered 11, after V lost 6 bases and J lost 7 bases. The germline V gene has CDR1 MRHNA and CDR2 SNTAGT. The CDR3 protein is CASSGPGTSGPNEQFF. DNA of the CDR3: TGTGCCAGCAGCGGCCCCGGGACTAGCGGACCTAATGAGCAGTTCTTC.

This chain joins TRBV7-2 and TRBJ1-3; D is ambiguous. V lost 3 bases, J lost 0 bases, and 6 bases lay in between. This CDR3 spans 14 amino acids. Germline values: CDR1 SGHTA, CDR2 FQGNSA. CDR3: CASSFGNSGNTIYF. As DNA, the CDR3 is TGTGCCAGCAGCTTCGGGAACTCTGGAAACACCATATATTTT.

The rearrangement links TRBV18 to TRBJ1-2, with 8 bases matching TRBD1. There are 15 residues in the CDR3. Per the germline V gene, CDR1 is KGHSH and CDR2 is LQKENI. V trimming: 0 bases; J trimming: 2 bases; junction bases outside the gene matches: 2. The CDR3 nucleotides are TGTGCCAGCTCACCACCAGGACAGGGCAACTATGGCTACACCTTC. Encoded protein: CASSPPGQGNYGYTF.

The J gene is TRBJ1-5, the V gene TRBV6-6; TRBD1 matches at 7 bases. In germline, CDR1 is MNHNY, CDR2 SVGAGI (reference sequence). With V trimmed by 5 bases and J by 8 bases, 9 bases remained unmatched. The CDR3 runs to 14 residues. CDR3 in DNA: TGTGCCAGCAGTCATTCCGGGACAGAGAAGCCCCAGCATTTT. It encodes CASSHSGTEKPQHF.

The rearrangement uses TRBV3-1 (or the pseudogene TRBV3-2) and TRBJ1-4; TRBD1 aligns across 9 bases. The CDR3 is 16 residues long. CDR1 is LGHDT, CDR2 YNNKEL, per germline (reference sequence). V lost 1 base to trimming and J lost 1 base; unmatched junction nucleotides: 1. The DNA of the CDR3 is TGTGCCAGCAGCCAAGGGACAGGGGTAACTAATGAAAAACTGTTTTTT. Protein product: CASSQGTGVTNEKLFF.

The rearrangement links TRBV19 to TRBJ2-7; 11 bases match TRBD1. V trimming: 9 bases; J trimming: 4 bases; junction bases outside the gene matches: 5. CDR1 is LNHDA, CDR2 SQIVND, per germline (reference sequence). CDR3 size: 13 residues. For the CDR3, the DNA is TGTGCCAGCGGGACAGGGGGAGTATACGAGCAGTACTTC. Protein sequence: CASGTGGVYEQYF.